The subject of this entry is one T cell receptor (beta chain). No cognate antigen has been identified for it. Qualities for individual bases were not recorded, and no much larger clone is one base off. V sheds 7 bases and J sheds 2 bases, leaving 12 bases between their ends. Via the germline V gene, CDR1 is SQVTM and CDR2 ANQGSEA. There are 12 amino acids in the CDR3, from cysteine to phenylalanine inclusive. The retained sequence is limited to the CDR3, 36 bases, with the frame set at the first base. Using the deep immunoSEQ assay, TCR CDR3 regions were amplified from genomic DNA by multiplex PCR. Extracted genomic DNA from each cell subset was spread evenly across all wells of several immunoSEQ 96-well plates, with each plate serving as a replicate. Each replicate PCR for sorted subsets received 200 ng genomic DNA, equal to 30,000 or so T cell genomes. Purified libraries were quantified with a Qubit 3.0 fluorometer, sized on a Bioanalyzer 2100, and re-quantified with the KAPA Library Quantification kit. Every immunoSEQ 96-well plate was sequenced on a dedicated single-read 150-cycle Illumina NextSeq 550 flow cell. Per the source publication's procedure: Because the immunoSEQ output included only junctional sequences and no quality scores, the filtering could not be the same as the filtering used for full-length reads. Sequences were annotated with PyIR, a Python wrapper for IgBLAST v1.9, and V/J genes and CDR3 were assigned using IMGT germline references. Any read was removed if the V/J assignment was weak (E-value above 1e-6), the CDR3 was missing, or the read contained stop codons, out-of-frame junctions, or ambiguous translated residues. A V3J clonotype was defined by an identical inferred V gene, J gene, and CDR3 amino acid sequence. To compute the percentage overlap between repertoires, the number of shared unique clonotypes was divided by the size of the smaller repertoire. Three approaches were used to assess repertoire richness: RTK rarefaction, the Chao1 estimator, and Recon v2.1 estimates of unobserved clonotypes. OLGA was used to compute generation probabilities for all TCRbeta clonotypes that the gDNA method yielded from four donors. TCRdb holds this immuneACCESS table with in-frame rearrangements only. Some clones are missing; in checked studies, unresolved V genes explain under half, and the rest has no known cause. That table is the source of V, J and clone size, and D and trimming were worked out from the DNA. Counted in this sample were 2 million to 2.5 million clones; about 92% of them appeared once. 0.39% of the sample comes from the top ten.

The donors were healthy, HIV-negative adults with no recently reported acute infections or vaccinations. All donors were Caucasian adults living in Nashville, Tennessee, USA. CD4+ T cells were enriched by magnetic negative selection; naive cells were then positively selected on CD45RA, and the negative fraction formed the memory subset. Blood was obtained by leukapheresis, after which PBMCs were separated by Ficoll-Histopaque density gradient centrifugation and cryopreserved in liquid nitrogen vapor phase. Analytical flow cytometry was used to check the purity and quantity of every magnetically sorted T cell population. Each sorted fraction had its genomic DNA isolated and then quantified by UV absorbance on a Nanodrop 2000c. This sample is part of a study of shared clonotypes between healthy human individuals (dated by TCRdb to about 2020). For the study in its entirety: The cohort included three men and a couple of women between 18 and 49 years of age. Different laboratories and diverse techniques were used to prepare libraries and sequence TCR repertoires, to increase sequencing depth and limit assay-specific biases. To estimate repertoire size and how much clonotypes are shared between individuals, the study performed deep sequencing of blood TCR repertoires from a handful of healthy adults. For each donor, CD4 naive and CD4 memory were each given three plates, CD8 naive was given two plates, and CD8 memory was given one plate. Each donor's leukapheresis produced roughly between roughly 0.94 and 9.5 billion PBMCs.

Overall study outcomes, separate from this receptor: Estimated clonotype richness was generally larger for naive than for memory subsets. Sharing across a few donors was observed for around 5% of naive CD4, under 4% of naive CD8, about 2.3% of memory CD4, and roughly 0.4% of memory CD8 clonotypes. Higher generation probabilities were observed for clonotypes shared by all four sorted-subset donors than for non-shared clonotypes. Because the study included only a small number of donors, the genetic and exposure-history diversity represented was limited. Incomplete sequencing was indicated by rarefaction of sorted-subset datasets, despite the large sequencing depth. Pairwise subsampling led to the expectation that sequencing depth would affect the degree of clonotype sharing among donors. Sampling was limited to blood, and TCR repertoires in tissue likely differ from TCR repertoires in blood.

This receptor was taken from a man aged 18 to 35 in good health. Some clones in this sample may be carry-over from other donors' samples. Sequencing was done on a sample of naive CD4+ T cells from PBMCs. Reading the label with the study, this specimen's cell subset or site is: CD45RA+ positively selected. This receptor chain uses TRBV29-1 and TRBJ2-7; a tentative D match to TRBD2 spans 6 bases. The CDR3 is CSASAGTYEQYF. The sequence in DNA is TGCAGCGCCTCGGCGGGAACCTACGAGCAGTACTTC.